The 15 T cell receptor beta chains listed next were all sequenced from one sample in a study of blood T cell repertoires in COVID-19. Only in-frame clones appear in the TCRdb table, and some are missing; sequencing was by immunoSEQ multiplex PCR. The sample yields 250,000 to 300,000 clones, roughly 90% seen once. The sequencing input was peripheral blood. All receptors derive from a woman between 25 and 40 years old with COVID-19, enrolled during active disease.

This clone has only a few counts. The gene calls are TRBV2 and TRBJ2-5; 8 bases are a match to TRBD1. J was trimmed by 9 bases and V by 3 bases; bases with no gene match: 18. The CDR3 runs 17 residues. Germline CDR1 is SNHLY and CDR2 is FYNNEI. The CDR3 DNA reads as TGTGCCAGCAGTGACCCTTTCGCCCAGGGGGCTTCTGCGGCCCAGTACTTC. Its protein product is CASSDPFAQGASAAQYF. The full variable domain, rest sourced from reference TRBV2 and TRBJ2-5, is EPEVTQTPSHQVTQMGQEVILRCVPISNHLYFYWYRQILGQKVEFLVSFYNNEISEKSEIFDDQFSVERPDGSNFTLKIRSTKLEDSAMYFCASSDPFAQGASAAQYFGPGTRLLVL.

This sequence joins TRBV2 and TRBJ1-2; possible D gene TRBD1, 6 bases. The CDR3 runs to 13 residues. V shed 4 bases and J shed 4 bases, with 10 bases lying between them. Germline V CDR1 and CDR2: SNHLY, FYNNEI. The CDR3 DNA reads TGTGCCAGCAGTGCGACAGGTCCCTATGGCTACACCTTC. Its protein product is CASSATGPYGYTF.

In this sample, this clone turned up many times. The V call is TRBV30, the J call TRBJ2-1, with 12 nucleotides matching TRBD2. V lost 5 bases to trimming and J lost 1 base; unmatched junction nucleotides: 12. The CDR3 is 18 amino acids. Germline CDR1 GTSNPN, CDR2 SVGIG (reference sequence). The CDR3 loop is CAWAQTSGSQVSYNEQFF. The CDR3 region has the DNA TGTGCCTGGGCCCAGACTAGCGGGAGCCAAGTTTCCTACAATGAGCAGTTCTTC.

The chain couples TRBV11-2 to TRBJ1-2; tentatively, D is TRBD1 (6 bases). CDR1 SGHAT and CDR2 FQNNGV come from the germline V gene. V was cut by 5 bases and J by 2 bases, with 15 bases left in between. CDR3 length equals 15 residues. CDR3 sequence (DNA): TGTGCCAGCAGCGGAAGCCAGGGGTGGAACTATGGCTACACCTTC. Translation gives CASSGSQGWNYGYTF.

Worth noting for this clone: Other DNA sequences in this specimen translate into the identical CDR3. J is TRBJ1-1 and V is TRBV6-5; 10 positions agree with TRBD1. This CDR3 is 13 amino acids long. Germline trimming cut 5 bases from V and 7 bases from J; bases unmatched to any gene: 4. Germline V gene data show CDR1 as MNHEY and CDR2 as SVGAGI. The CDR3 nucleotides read TGTGCCAGCAGTCGGGGACAGGGGTTTGAAGCTTTCTTT. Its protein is CASSRGQGFEAFF.

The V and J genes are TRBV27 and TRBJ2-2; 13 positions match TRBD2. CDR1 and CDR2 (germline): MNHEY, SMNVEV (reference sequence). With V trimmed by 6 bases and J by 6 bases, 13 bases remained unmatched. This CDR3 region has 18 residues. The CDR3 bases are TGTGCCAGCAGCTTCTTGGGGACTAGCGGGGTTTCCCCCGGGGAGCTGTTTTTT. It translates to CASSFLGTSGVSPGELFF.

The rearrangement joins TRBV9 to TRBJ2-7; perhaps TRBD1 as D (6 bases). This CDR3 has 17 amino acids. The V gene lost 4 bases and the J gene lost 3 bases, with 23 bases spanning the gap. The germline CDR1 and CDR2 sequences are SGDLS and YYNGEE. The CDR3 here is CASSPKQGPPSLYEQYF. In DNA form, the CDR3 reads TGTGCCAGCAGCCCAAAACAGGGACCCCCTTCCCTCTACGAGCAGTACTTC.

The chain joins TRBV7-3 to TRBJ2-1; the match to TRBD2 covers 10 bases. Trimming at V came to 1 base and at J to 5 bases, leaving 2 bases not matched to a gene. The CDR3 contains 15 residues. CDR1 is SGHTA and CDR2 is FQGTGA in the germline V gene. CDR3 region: CASSLNLAGDNEQFF. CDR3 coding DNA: TGTGCCAGCAGCTTAAATCTAGCGGGAGACAATGAGCAGTTCTTC.

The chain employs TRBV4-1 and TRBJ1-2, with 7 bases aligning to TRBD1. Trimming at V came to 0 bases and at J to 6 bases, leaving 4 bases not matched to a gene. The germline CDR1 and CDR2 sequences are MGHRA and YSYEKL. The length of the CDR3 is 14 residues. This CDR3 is CASSQEQGIDGYTF. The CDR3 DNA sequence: TGCGCCAGCAGCCAAGAACAGGGGATAGATGGCTACACCTTC.

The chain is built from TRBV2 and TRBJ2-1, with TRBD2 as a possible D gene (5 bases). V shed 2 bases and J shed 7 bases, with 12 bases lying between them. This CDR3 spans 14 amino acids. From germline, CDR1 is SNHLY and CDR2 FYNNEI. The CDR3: CASSELAVGNEQFF. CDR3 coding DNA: TGTGCCAGCAGTGAACTAGCCGTGGGGAATGAGCAGTTCTTC.

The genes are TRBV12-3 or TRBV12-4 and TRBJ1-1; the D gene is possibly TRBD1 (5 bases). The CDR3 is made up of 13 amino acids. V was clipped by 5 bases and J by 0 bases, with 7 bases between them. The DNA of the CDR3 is TGTGCCAGCAGTATGACAGTGAACACTGAAGCTTTCTTT. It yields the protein CASSMTVNTEAFF.

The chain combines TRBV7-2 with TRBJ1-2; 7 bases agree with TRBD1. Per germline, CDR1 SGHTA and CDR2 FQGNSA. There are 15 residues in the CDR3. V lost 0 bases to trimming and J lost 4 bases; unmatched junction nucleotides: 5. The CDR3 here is CASSLAPRQGYGYTF. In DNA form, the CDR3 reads TGTGCCAGCAGCTTAGCCCCCAGACAGGGCTATGGCTACACCTTC.

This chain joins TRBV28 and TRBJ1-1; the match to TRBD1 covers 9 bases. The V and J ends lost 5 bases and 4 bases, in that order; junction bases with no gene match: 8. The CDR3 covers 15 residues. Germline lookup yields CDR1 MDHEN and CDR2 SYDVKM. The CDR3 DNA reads TGTGCCAGCAGTCTACACCAGGGACAGGGCACTGAAGCTTTCTTT. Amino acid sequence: CASSLHQGQGTEAFF.

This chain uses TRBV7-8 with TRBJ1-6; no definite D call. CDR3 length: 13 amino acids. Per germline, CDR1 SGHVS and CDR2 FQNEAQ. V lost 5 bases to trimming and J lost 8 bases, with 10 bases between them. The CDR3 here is CASSPIRYSPLHF. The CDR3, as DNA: TGTGCCAGCAGCCCGATTAGATATTCACCCCTCCACTTT. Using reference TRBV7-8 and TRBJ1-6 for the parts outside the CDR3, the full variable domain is GAGVSQSPRYKVAKRGQDVALRCDPISGHVSLFWYQQALGQGPEFLTYFQNEAQLDKSGLPSDRFFAERPEGSVSTLKIQRTQQEDSAVYLCASSPIRYSPLHFGNGTRLTVT.

The CDR3 protein is CASSPKGGDPLYEQYF. The CDR3 nucleotides are TGTGCCAGCTCACCAAAGGGAGGGGACCCACTCTACGAGCAGTACTTC. The chain joins TRBV18 to TRBJ2-7, with 7 nucleotides matching TRBD2. From germline, CDR1 is KGHSH and CDR2 LQKENI. CDR3 length: 16 amino acids. V lost 2 bases, J lost 3 bases, and 10 bases stayed unmatched.